The clone carrying this T cell receptor beta chain showed up many times. This sample is drawn from a study of spatial heterogeneity in lung cancer. Turning to the study itself: Detection consistently yielded more beta chains than alpha chains. Within raw reads, each unique TCR and UMI combination appeared on average more than ten times.

The time point denotes: blood at routine non-recurrence follow-up after resection. TCRs were sequenced from unsorted whole RNA of tumor, nontumor lung or PBMC. A unique molecular identifier was carried by every single TCR cDNA molecule. TCRdb fed the 5' RACE reads into MiXCR, producing one record per CDR3 protein. The data hold approximately 12,000 distinct CDR3 sequences, with roughly a tenth observed a single time. Germline CDR1 and CDR2: SGHTA and FQGNSA. This CDR3 is built from 13 residues. Trimming stripped 5 bases from V and 8 bases from J, with 15 bases between. This TCR derives from a female donor with early-stage non-small cell lung cancer. The source was PBMCs, collected at follow-up. The rearrangement joins TRBV7-2 to TRBJ1-2; TRBD1 is a possible D gene (6 bases). Here the CDR3 DNA reads TGTGCCAGCAGCCCAACCCAGGGGCAGGGCTACACCTTC. It translates to CASSPTQGQGYTF.